The next 5 T cell receptor beta chains were all read from a single sample in a study of PD-L1 blockade in urothelial cancer. Sample time point: peripheral blood 6 weeks after treatment start. TCRdb's table, derived via immunoSEQ multiplex PCR, lists solely in-frame clones and lacks some. This table holds around 30,000 clones, 70% to 80% found once. This sample comprised PBMCs, obtained around atezolizumab (anti-PD-L1) treatment. The receptors originated from a man between 65 and 80 years old with urothelial cancer.

The V and J genes are TRBV6-1 and TRBJ2-1; no clear D. CDR3 length: 14 residues. The ends were cut back, 3 bases at V and 1 base at J, with 7 bases in the middle. Germline lookup yields CDR1 MNHNS and CDR2 SASEGT. The DNA of the CDR3 is TGTGCCAGCAGTGATTTCGGGTCCTACAATGAGCAGTTCTTC. It yields the protein CASSDFGSYNEQFF.

This chain uses TRBV19 with TRBJ2-5; 8 bases agree with TRBD1. V was clipped by 5 bases and J by 7 bases; unmatched bases: 15. The CDR3 is made up of 16 amino acids. Per the germline V gene, CDR1 is LNHDA and CDR2 is SQIVND (reference sequence). The CDR3 protein is CASSSSGTGSRGTQYF. CDR3 nucleotides: TGTGCCAGTAGTTCCTCCGGGACAGGTTCTAGGGGGACCCAGTACTTC.

The CDR3 bases are TGTGCCAGCAGGGACCCGGGACTAGCGGGGTATGAGCAGTTCTTC. Its translation: CASRDPGLAGYEQFF. V and J are TRBV6-6 and TRBJ2-1, with 13 bases lining up with TRBD2. The CDR3 consists of 15 residues. V gave up 6 bases and J gave up 8 bases; unmatched junction bases: 7. CDR1 is MNHNY and CDR2 is SVGAGI in the germline V gene (reference sequence).

V is TRBV10-3 and J is TRBJ2-3; the D gene is possibly TRBD2 (6 bases). The germline gives CDR1 ENHRY, CDR2 SYGVKD. Trimming left V 3 bases short and J 1 base short, with 11 bases between. The CDR3 spans 15 residues. As DNA, the CDR3 is TGTGCCATCAGTGAAGTAGGGGAGGGCACAGATACGCAGTATTTT. It encodes CAISEVGEGTDTQYF.

This rearrangement joins TRBV6-1 to TRBJ1-5; D is perhaps TRBD1 (6 bases). With 10 bases removed from V and 3 bases from J, the gap between germline ends came to 10 bases. The CDR3 has 12 residues. Germline V gene data show CDR1 as MNHNS and CDR2 as SASEGT. The CDR3 DNA is TGTGCCACCGGACAGCTCAATCAGCCCCAGCATTTT. Protein product: CATGQLNQPQHF.